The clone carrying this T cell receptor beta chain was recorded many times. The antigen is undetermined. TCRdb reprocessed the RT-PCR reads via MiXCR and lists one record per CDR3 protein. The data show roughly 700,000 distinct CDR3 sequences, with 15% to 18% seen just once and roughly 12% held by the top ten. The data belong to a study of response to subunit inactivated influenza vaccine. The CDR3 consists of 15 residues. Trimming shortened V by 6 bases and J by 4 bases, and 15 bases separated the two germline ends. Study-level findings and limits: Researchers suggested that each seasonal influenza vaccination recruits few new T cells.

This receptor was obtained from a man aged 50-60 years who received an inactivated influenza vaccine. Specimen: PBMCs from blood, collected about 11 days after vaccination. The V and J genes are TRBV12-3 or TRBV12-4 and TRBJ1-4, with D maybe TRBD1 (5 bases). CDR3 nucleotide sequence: TGTGCCAGCAGGGCGGGACGGTCGAATAATGAAAAACTGTTTTTT. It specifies CASRAGRSNNEKLFF.